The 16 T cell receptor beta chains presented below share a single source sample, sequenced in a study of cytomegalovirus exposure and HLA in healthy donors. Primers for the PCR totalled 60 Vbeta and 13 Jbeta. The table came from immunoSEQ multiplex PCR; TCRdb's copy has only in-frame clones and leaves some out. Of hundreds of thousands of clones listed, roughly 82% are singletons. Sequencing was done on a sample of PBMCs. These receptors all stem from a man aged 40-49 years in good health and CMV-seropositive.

The CDR3 here is CSVVSSGYTQYF. In DNA form, the CDR3 reads TGCAGCGTTGTTAGTAGCGGGTATACGCAGTATTTT. The chain couples TRBV29-1 to TRBJ2-3; TRBD2 aligns across 7 bases. This CDR3 has 12 amino acids. Per the germline V gene, CDR1 is SQVTM and CDR2 is ANQGSEA. J lost 7 bases, V lost 4 bases, and 5 bases had no gene match.

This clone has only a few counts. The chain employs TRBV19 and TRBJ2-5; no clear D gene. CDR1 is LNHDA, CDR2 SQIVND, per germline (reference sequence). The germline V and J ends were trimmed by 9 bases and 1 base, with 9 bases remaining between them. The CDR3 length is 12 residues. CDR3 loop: CASSDFQETQYF. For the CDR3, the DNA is TGTGCCAGCAGCGATTTCCAAGAGACCCAGTACTTC.

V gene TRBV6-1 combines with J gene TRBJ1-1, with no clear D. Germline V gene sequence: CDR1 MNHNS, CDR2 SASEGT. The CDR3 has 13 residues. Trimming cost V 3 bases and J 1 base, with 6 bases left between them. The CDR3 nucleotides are TGTGCCAGCAGTGACAGGCCGAACACTGAAGCTTTCTTT. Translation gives CASSDRPNTEAFF.

CDR3 sequence (DNA): TGCAGTGGCCGGGAGGGAAACACCATATATTTT. This gives the protein CSGREGNTIYF. The chain employs TRBV20-1 and TRBJ1-3; no firm D call. The germline V gene has CDR1 DFQATT and CDR2 SNEGSKA (reference sequence). The length of the CDR3 is 11 residues. Trimming removed 7 bases at V and 4 bases at J, with 8 bases between.

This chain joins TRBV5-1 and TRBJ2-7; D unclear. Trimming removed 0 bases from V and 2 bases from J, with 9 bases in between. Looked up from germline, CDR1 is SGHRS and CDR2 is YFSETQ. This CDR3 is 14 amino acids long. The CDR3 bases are TGCGCCAGCAGCTTGGATAACGGAGCCTACGAGCAGTACGTC. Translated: CASSLDNGAYEQYV.

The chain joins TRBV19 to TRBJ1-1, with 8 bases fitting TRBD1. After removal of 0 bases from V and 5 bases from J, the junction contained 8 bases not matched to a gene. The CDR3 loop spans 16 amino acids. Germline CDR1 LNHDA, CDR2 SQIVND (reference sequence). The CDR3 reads CASSIEGGQGGTEAFF. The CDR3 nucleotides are TGTGCCAGTAGTATAGAGGGAGGACAGGGAGGAACTGAAGCTTTCTTT.

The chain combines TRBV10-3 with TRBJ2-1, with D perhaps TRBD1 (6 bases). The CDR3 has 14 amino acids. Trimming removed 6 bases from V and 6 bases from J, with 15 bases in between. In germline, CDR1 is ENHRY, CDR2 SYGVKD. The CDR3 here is CAIRQGYPTNEQFF. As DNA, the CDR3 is TGTGCCATCAGACAGGGTTATCCTACCAATGAGCAGTTCTTC.

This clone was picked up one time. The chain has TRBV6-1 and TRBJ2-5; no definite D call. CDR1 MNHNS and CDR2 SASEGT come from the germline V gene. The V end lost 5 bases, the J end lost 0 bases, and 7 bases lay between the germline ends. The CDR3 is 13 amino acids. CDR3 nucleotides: TGTGCCAGCAGTCGTTCTTACCAAGAGACCCAGTACTTC. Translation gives CASSRSYQETQYF.

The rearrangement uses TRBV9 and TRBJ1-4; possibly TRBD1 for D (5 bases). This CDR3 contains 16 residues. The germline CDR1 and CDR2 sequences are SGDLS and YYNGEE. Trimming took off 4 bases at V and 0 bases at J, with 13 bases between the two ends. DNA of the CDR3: TGTGCCAGCAGCCCCCGCCGGGGGGCAACTAATGAAAAACTGTTTTTT. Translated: CASSPRRGATNEKLFF.

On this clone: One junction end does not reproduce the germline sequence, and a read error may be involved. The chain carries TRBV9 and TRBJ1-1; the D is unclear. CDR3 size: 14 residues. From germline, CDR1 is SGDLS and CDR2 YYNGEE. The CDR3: CASSQEGIFTGAFF. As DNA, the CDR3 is TGTGCCAGCAGCCAGGAGGGTATTTTCACTGGAGCTTTCTTT.

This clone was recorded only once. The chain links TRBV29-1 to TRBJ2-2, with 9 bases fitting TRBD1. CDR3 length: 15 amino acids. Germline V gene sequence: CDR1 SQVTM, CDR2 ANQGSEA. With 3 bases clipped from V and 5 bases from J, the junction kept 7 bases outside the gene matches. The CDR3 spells CSVEPGTGKTGELFF. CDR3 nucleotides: TGCAGCGTTGAGCCGGGGACAGGGAAAACCGGGGAGCTGTTTTTT.

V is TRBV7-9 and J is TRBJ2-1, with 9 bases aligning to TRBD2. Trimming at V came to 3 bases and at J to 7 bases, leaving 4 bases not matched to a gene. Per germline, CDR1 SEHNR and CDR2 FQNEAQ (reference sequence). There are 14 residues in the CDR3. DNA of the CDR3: TGTGCCAGCAGCTTTGCGGGAGGGGAAAATGAGCAGTTCTTC. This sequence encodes CASSFAGGENEQFF.

Here the CDR3 reads CASRPPGLAAEQYF. The CDR3 DNA reads as TGTGCCAGCAGGCCACCGGGACTAGCAGCCGAGCAGTACTTC. This chain joins TRBV28 and TRBJ2-7; 9 nucleotides match TRBD2. This CDR3 has 14 residues. Germline CDR1 reads MDHEN; CDR2 reads SYDVKM. J was trimmed by 6 bases and V by 6 bases; bases with no gene match: 9. The variable domain in full, completed from reference TRBV28 and TRBJ2-7, reads DVKVTQSSRYLVKRTGEKVFLECVQDMDHENMFWYRQDPGLGLRLIYFSYDVKMKEKGDIPEGYSVSREKKERFSLILESASTNQTSMYLCASRPPGLAAEQYFGPGTRLTVT.

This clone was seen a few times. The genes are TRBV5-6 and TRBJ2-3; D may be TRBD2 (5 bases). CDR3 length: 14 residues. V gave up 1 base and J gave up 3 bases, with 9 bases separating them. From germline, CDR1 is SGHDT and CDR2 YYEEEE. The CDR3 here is CASSLTTGTDTQYF. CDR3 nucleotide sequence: TGTGCCAGCAGCTTGACAACGGGGACAGATACGCAGTATTTT.

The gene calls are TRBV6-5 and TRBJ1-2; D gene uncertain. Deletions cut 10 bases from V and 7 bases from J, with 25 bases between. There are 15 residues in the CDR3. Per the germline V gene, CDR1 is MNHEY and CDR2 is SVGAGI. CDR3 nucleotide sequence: TGTGCCACCTCGGAGGTGACGGTAGCCTGGGGTGGCTACACCTTC. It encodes CATSEVTVAWGGYTF.

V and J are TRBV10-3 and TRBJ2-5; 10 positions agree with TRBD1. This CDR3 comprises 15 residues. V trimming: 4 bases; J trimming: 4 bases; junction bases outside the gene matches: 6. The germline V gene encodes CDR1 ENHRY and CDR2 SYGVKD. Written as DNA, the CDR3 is TGTGCCATCAGTGCCCCGGGACAGGGGTTAGAGACCCAGTACTTC. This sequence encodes CAISAPGQGLETQYF.